These 22 T cell receptor beta chains were all obtained from the same sample, sequenced in a study of T-cell memory formation after mild COVID-19. A single record per CDR3 protein comes from TCRdb applying MiXCR to the 5' RACE reads. The sample consists of 580,000 or so distinct CDR3 sequences, 17% of them appearing once. The material sequenced was PBMCs or a T cell subset sorted from them (not recorded which). The receptors shown here come from an adult woman who had mild COVID-19 (a few samples of this study predate the infection). Cell type and time point are not known.

The sample holds a few counts of this clonotype. This sequence joins TRBV21-1 and TRBJ2-7. TRBV21-1 is shown as a pseudogene. CDR3 length: 14 residues. The CDR3 DNA is TGTGCCAGCAGCAAAGGTCGGGTTAGGAACGAGCAGTACTTC. Its translation is CASSKGRVRNEQYF.

This clonotype was seen a few times. The J gene is TRBJ2-3, the V gene TRBV7-8; D is possibly TRBD2 (6 bases). Germline lookup yields CDR1 SGHVS and CDR2 FQNEAQ. V lost 4 bases and J 2 bases, leaving 10 bases between the germline ends. The CDR3 contains 14 residues. CDR3 bases: TGTGCCAGCAGCTCCTGGACTAACACAGATACGCAGTATTTT. Translated: CASSSWTNTDTQYF.

The chain employs TRBV7-9 and TRBJ2-6; 7 bases line up with TRBD1. The germline V gene has CDR1 SEHNR and CDR2 FQNEAQ (reference sequence). J was trimmed by 0 bases and V by 7 bases; bases with no gene match: 12. The CDR3 totals 18 residues. This CDR3 reads CASINPGTDSSGANVLTF. CDR3 DNA sequence: TGTGCCAGCATCAACCCCGGGACAGACTCCTCTGGGGCCAACGTCCTGACTTTC.

The chain recombines TRBV7-9 with TRBJ2-3, with D possibly TRBD2 on 6 matching bases. Germline V CDR1 and CDR2: SEHNR, FQNEAQ (reference sequence). The V gene lost 3 bases and the J gene lost 0 bases, with 19 bases spanning the gap. The length of the CDR3 is 18 residues. CDR3 loop: CASSFLRGQGTSTDTQYF. As DNA, the CDR3 is TGTGCCAGCAGCTTCCTACGCGGACAAGGGACTAGCACAGATACGCAGTATTTT.

The CDR3: CASSGAGLIIRELFF. CDR3 DNA sequence: TGTGCCAGCAGCGGGGCGGGGCTGATAATCCGGGAGCTGTTTTTT. The V gene is TRBV7-2, the J gene TRBJ2-2, with D possibly being TRBD2 (6 bases). CDR1 is SGHTA, CDR2 FQGNSA, per germline. Trimming shortened V by 5 bases and J by 9 bases, and 19 bases separated the two germline ends. The CDR3 loop spans 15 amino acids.

The genes are TRBV5-1 and TRBJ1-1, with D hard to call. This CDR3 spans 14 amino acids. The germline CDR1 and CDR2 sequences are SGHRS and YFSETQ. V lost 4 bases and J 1 base, leaving 11 bases between the germline ends. The CDR3: CASSPLIWNTEAFF. CDR3 nucleotides: TGCGCCAGCAGCCCCCTGATCTGGAACACTGAAGCTTTCTTT.

This chain links TRBV30 with TRBJ2-1, with TRBD2 matching 10 bases. Germline V gene sequence: CDR1 GTSNPN, CDR2 SVGIG (reference sequence). Trimming at V came to 0 bases and at J to 6 bases, leaving 5 bases not matched to a gene. This CDR3 spans 15 amino acids. CDR3 nucleotide sequence: TGTGCCTGGAGTGTGTGGCTAGCGGGAGTCAATGAGCAGTTCTTC. Translating gives CAWSVWLAGVNEQFF.

The chain carries TRBV7-2 and TRBJ2-3; tentative D call: TRBD2 (6 bases). V shed 5 bases and J shed 1 base, with 13 bases lying between them. CDR1 SGHTA and CDR2 FQGNSA come from the germline V gene. CDR3 size: 15 residues. CDR3 sequence: CASSDARERTDTQYF. CDR3 coding DNA: TGTGCCAGCAGCGACGCGCGGGAACGCACAGATACGCAGTATTTT.

The chain combines TRBV25-1 with TRBJ1-6, with D maybe TRBD1 (5 bases). This CDR3 contains 13 residues. Germline V CDR1 and CDR2: MGHDK, SYGVNS. The CDR3 protein is CATRDSVPGALHF. In DNA, the CDR3 is TGTGCTACCCGGGACTCTGTCCCGGGGGCCCTCCACTTT.

The chain recombines TRBV12-3 or TRBV12-4 with TRBJ2-5; D is perhaps TRBD1 or TRBD2 (7 bases each). The V gene lost 7 bases and the J gene lost 5 bases, with 17 bases spanning the gap. This CDR3 has 14 amino acids. CDR3 residues: CASTRGGAKETQYF. The CDR3 region has the DNA TGTGCCAGCACCAGGGGGGGGGCGAAGGAGACCCAGTACTTC.

As concerns this clonotype: Just one base apart from a much larger clone, this may be a read error. This chain joins TRBV18 and TRBJ1-3; tentatively, D is TRBD1 (6 bases). Germline loops: CDR1 KGHSH, CDR2 LQKENI. Trimming took off 4 bases at V and 0 bases at J, with 19 bases between the two ends. This CDR3 comprises 18 residues. The CDR3 here is CASSHQKQGPISGNTIYF. The CDR3 DNA reads TGTGCCAGCTCACACCAGAAACAGGGACCGATCTCTGGAAACACCATATATTTT.

Comment on this clonotype: One end of the junction fails to match germline, which may point to a read error. The rearrangement joins TRBV4-3 to TRBJ2-5; D ambiguous. Germline V gene data show CDR1 as LGHNA and CDR2 as YSLEER. The CDR3 spans 13 residues. The CDR3 sequence: CASSQGGQGTQYF. The CDR3 region has the DNA TGCGCCAGCAGCCAAGGAGGTCAAGGGACCCAGTACTTC.

The rearrangement links TRBV11-2 to TRBJ2-2; 7 nucleotides match TRBD2. The CDR3 extends over 15 amino acids. Losses at the gene ends were 2 bases for V and 5 bases for J; bases not matched to a gene: 5. Germline V CDR1 and CDR2: SGHAT, FQNNGV. CDR3 amino acids: CASSLFAGVTGELFF. The CDR3 bases are TGTGCCAGCAGCTTATTCGCGGGAGTGACCGGGGAGCTGTTTTTT.

This clonotype was found a few times. The rearrangement uses TRBV29-1 and TRBJ1-1; 9 bases fit TRBD1. With 6 bases clipped from V and 8 bases from J, the junction kept 4 bases outside the gene matches. The CDR3 covers 11 residues. CDR1 is SQVTM and CDR2 is ANQGSEA in the germline V gene. This CDR3 reads CSVLQGAEAFF. CDR3 bases: TGCAGCGTGCTACAGGGGGCGGAAGCTTTCTTT.

The chain combines TRBV20-1 with TRBJ1-5, with D unresolved. There are 15 residues in the CDR3. V was shortened by 5 bases and J by 6 bases, with 20 bases between the two germline ends. Germline V gene lookup returns CDR1 DFQATT and CDR2 SNEGSKA (reference sequence). The CDR3 spells CSAYFPGLQAQPQHF. The CDR3 nucleotides read TGCAGTGCTTACTTTCCGGGCCTCCAGGCTCAGCCCCAGCATTTT.

This clonotype was picked up a small number of times. This chain links TRBV15 with TRBJ2-1; D might be TRBD2 (6 bases). The CDR3 totals 18 residues. V gave up 0 bases and J gave up 0 bases, with 15 bases separating them. Germline V gene lookup returns CDR1 LNHNV and CDR2 YYDKDF (reference sequence). The CDR3 protein is CATSRDYSGSSSYNEQFF. The DNA of the CDR3 is TGTGCCACCAGCAGAGATTATAGCGGTTCTAGCTCCTACAATGAGCAGTTCTTC.

J is TRBJ1-4 and V is TRBV4-2; TRBD1 is a possible D gene (6 bases). From germline, CDR1 is LGHNA and CDR2 YNFKEQ. V lost 0 bases and J lost 8, with 13 bases in between. CDR3 size: 15 residues. The CDR3 loop reads CASSQDRGASEKLFF. The CDR3, as DNA: TGTGCCAGCAGCCAAGATAGGGGGGCGTCCGAAAAACTGTTTTTT.

The CDR3 coding sequence is TGTGCCATCAGTGACGTGAGCAATCAGCCCCAGCATTTT. Its protein product is CAISDVSNQPQHF. V and J are TRBV10-3 and TRBJ1-5; D remains unclear. This CDR3 is 13 amino acids long. From germline, CDR1 is ENHRY and CDR2 SYGVKD. V was clipped by 3 bases and J by 1 base, with 4 bases between them.

This sequence joins TRBV24-1 and TRBJ2-5; D may be TRBD2 (5 bases). Per germline, CDR1 KGHDR and CDR2 SFDVKD. This CDR3 region has 18 residues. V lost 0 bases and J lost 0, with 16 bases in between. The CDR3 nucleotides read TGTGCCACCAGTGATTTGCAAGTCTTGTCGGGGTACCAAGAGACCCAGTACTTC. Its translation is CATSDLQVLSGYQETQYF.

CDR3 sequence reads: CASSPGLEGYNEQFF. CDR3 coding DNA: TGTGCCAGCAGCCCAGGACTAGAGGGCTACAATGAGCAGTTCTTC. The V and J genes are TRBV5-4 and TRBJ2-1, with TRBD2 identical over 7 bases. CDR1 SGHNT and CDR2 YYREEE come from the germline V gene (reference sequence). This CDR3 contains 15 residues. V gave up 4 bases and J gave up 3 bases; unmatched junction bases: 7.

This chain joins TRBV12-3 or TRBV12-4 and TRBJ2-1; TRBD1 agrees at 10 bases. The CDR3 runs to 15 residues. V gave up 5 bases and J gave up 4 bases; unmatched junction bases: 5. CDR3 coding DNA: TGTGCCAGCAGTACCGGACAGGGGGGTTACAATGAGCAGTTCTTC. Amino acids: CASSTGQGGYNEQFF.

This clonotype occurred a few times. The J gene is TRBJ2-1, the V gene TRBV7-6, with TRBD2 identical over 14 bases. The CDR3 has 16 residues. V shed 5 bases, J shed 2 bases, and the junction held 2 bases outside the gene matches. CDR1 is SGHVS, CDR2 FNYEAQ, per germline. The CDR3 here is CASSQGLAGAYNEQFF. In nucleotides, the CDR3 is TGTGCCAGCAGCCAGGGACTAGCGGGAGCCTACAATGAGCAGTTCTTC.